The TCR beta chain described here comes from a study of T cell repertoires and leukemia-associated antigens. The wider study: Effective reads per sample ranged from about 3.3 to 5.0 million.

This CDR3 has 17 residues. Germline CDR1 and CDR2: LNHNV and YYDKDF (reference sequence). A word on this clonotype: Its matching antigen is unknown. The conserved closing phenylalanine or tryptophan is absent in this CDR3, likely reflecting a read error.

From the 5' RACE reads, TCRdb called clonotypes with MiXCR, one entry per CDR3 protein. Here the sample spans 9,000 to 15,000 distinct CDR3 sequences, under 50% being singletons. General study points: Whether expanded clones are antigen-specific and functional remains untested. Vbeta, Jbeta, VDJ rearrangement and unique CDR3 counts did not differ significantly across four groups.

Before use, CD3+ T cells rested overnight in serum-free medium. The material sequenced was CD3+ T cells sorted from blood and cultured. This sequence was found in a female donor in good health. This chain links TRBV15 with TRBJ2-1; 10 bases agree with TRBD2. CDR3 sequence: CATGRELAGVRYNEQFS. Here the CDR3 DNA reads TGTGCCACCGGCAGAGAGCTAGCGGGAGTAAGGTACAATGAGCAGTTCTCC.